One T cell receptor beta chain is described in this entry. The data originate from a study of blood T cell repertoires in COVID-19. Across the study: Samples representing acute and convalescent COVID-19 were sourced from the United States, Italy and Spain. PBMCs, B-cell-depleted T cells, or T cells provided the cDNA or gDNA that made up the material.

Original data processing: Estimated nucleated cell counts came from reference gene primer amplification. Some clones are missing from TCRdb's copy, which holds only in-frame ones; the method was immunoSEQ multiplex PCR. That table is the source of V, J and clone size, and D and trimming were worked out from the DNA. This table has about 200,000 clones, roughly 88% appearing once. The clonotype originates from a middle-aged man with active or convalescent COVID-19. The sequencing input was peripheral blood.

CDR3 amino acids: CATSSEVAETDTQYF. Written as DNA, the CDR3 is TGTGCCACCTCTAGCGAGGTAGCCGAGACAGATACGCAGTATTTT. The chain combines TRBV2 with TRBJ2-3; the D gene is possibly TRBD2 (6 bases). This CDR3 has 15 residues. Germline V gene lookup returns CDR1 SNHLY and CDR2 FYNNEI. The ends were cut back, 10 bases at V and 3 bases at J, with 20 bases in the middle.